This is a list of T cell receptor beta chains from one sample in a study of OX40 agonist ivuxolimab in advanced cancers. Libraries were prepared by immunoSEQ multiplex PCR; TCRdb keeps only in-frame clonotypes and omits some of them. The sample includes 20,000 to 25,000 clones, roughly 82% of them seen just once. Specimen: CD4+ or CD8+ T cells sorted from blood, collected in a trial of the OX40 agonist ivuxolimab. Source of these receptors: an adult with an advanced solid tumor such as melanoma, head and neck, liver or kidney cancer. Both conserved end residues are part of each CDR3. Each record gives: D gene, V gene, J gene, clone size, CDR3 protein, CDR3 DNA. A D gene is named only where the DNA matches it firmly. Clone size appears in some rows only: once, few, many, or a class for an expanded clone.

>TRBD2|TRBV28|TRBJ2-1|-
CASSLSSGMVNEQFF
TGTGCCAGCAGTTTATCTAGCGGGATGGTCAATGAGCAGTTCTTC
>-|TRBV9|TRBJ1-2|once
CASSGSFTSQGTSGYTF
TGTGCCAGCAGCGGGTCCTTTACTTCTCAGGGGACGAGTGGCTACACCTTC
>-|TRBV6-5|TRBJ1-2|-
CAITQDLGQPHGYTF
TGTGCCATCACTCAAGACTTAGGGCAACCCCATGGCTACACCTTC
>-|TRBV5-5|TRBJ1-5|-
CASSLGQKINQPQHF
TGTGCCAGCAGCTTGGGACAGAAGATCAATCAGCCCCAGCATTTT
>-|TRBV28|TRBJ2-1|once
CASSFYSRSSYNEQFF
TGTGCCAGCAGTTTTTATTCCCGCTCGTCCTACAATGAGCAGTTCTTC
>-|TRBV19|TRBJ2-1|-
CASSMGGTSYNEQFF
TGTGCCAGTAGTATGGGCGGGACATCCTACAATGAGCAGTTCTTC
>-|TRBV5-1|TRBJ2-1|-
CASSTGVKGHNEQFF
TGCGCCAGCAGCACGGGGGTAAAGGGGCACAATGAGCAGTTCTTC
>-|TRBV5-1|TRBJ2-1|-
CASSAGNHEQFF
TGCGCCAGCTCGGCAGGGAATCATGAGCAGTTCTTC
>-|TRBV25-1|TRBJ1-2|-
CASSEWNRGYGYTF
TGTGCCAGCAGTGAATGGAACCGGGGCTATGGCTACACCTTC
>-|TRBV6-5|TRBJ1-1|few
CASSYQGMNTEAFF
TGTGCCAGCAGTTACCAGGGAATGAACACTGAAGCTTTCTTT
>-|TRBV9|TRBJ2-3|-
CASSAYSGSTDTRYF
TGTGCCAGCAGCGCCTATAGCGGTAGCACAGATACGCGGTATTTT
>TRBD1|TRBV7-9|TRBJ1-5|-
CASSLGTGFRQPQHF
TGTGCCAGCAGCTTAGGGACAGGGTTTCGGCAGCCCCAGCATTTT
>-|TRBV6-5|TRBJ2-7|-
CASSRHRGGGYEQYF
TGTGCCAGCAGTCGCCACAGGGGAGGCGGCTACGAGCAGTACTTC
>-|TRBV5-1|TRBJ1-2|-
CASSPGTVYGYTF
TGCGCCAGCAGCCCCGGGACGGTCTATGGCTACACCTTC
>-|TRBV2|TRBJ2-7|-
CASRDGPWGDWYF
TGTGCCAGCAGGGATGGTCCGTGGGGGGACTGGTACTTC
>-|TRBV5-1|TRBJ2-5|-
CASSLEETQYF
TGCGCCAGCAGCTTAGAAGAGACCCAGTACTTC
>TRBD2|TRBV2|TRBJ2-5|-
CASTSGGRGTQYF
TGTGCCAGCACTAGCGGGGGCCGGGGGACCCAGTACTTC
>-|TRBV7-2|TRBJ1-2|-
CASSLRGSGRGGYTF
TGTGCCAGCAGCTTAAGGGGCAGCGGACGTGGCGGCTACACCTTC
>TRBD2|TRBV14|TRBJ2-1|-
CASSTQPGLAGGSGEQFF
TGTGCCAGCAGCACTCAACCGGGACTAGCGGGGGGTTCCGGTGAGCAGTTCTTC
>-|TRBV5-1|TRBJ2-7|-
CASRGQAYEQYF
TGCGCCAGCAGGGGTCAAGCCTACGAGCAGTACTTC
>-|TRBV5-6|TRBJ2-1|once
CASSLHPRGEQFF
TGTGCCAGCAGCTTACATCCGCGCGGTGAGCAGTTCTTC
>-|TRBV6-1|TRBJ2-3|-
CASSEFQSPTPTQYF
TGTGCCAGCAGTGAGTTTCAGAGTCCGACTCCTACGCAGTATTTT
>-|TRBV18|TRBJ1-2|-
CASSPKEGNGYTF
TGTGCCAGCTCACCAAAGGAAGGAAATGGCTACACCTTC
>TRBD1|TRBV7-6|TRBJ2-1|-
CASSSPLTGVEDNEQFF
TGTGCCAGCAGCTCACCATTAACAGGGGTCGAAGACAATGAGCAGTTCTTC
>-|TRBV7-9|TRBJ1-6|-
CASSDAGDSPLHF
TGTGCCAGCAGTGACGCAGGGGATTCACCCCTCCACTTT
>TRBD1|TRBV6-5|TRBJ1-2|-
CASSYLTGGYGYTF
TGTGCCAGCAGTTACCTGACAGGGGGCTATGGCTACACCTTC
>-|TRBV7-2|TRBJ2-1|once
CASSADSQFYNEQFF
TGTGCCAGCAGCGCGGACTCTCAGTTTTACAATGAGCAGTTCTTC
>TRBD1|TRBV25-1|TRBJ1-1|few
CASRTTGATEAFF
TGTGCCAGCAGGACCACAGGGGCCACTGAAGCTTTCTTT
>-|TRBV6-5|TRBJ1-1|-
CASSYLTGQGSTEAFF
TGTGCCAGCAGTTACCTAACAGGGCAGGGGAGCACTGAAGCTTTCTTT
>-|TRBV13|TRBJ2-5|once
CASTMRGGQREETQYF
TGTGCCAGCACCATGCGGGGTGGCCAAAGGGAAGAGACCCAGTACTTC
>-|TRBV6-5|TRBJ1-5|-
CASSEPQPQHF
TGTGCCAGCAGTGAACCTCAGCCCCAGCATTTT
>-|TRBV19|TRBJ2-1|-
CASSPLWAGVSSYNEQFF
TGTGCCAGTAGTCCCCTGTGGGCAGGGGTAAGCTCCTACAATGAGCAGTTCTTC
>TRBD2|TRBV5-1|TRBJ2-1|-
CASRSIAGGNNEQFF
TGCGCCAGCAGGTCTATAGCGGGGGGCAATAATGAGCAGTTCTTC
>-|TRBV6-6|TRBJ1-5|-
CASGDTGKGNQPQHF
TGTGCCAGCGGCGATACAGGAAAGGGCAATCAGCCCCAGCATTTT
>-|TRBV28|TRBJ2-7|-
CASSRNRVPYEQYF
TGTGCCAGCAGCCGCAACAGGGTACCCTACGAGCAGTACTTC
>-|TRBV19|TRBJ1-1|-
CASSNSLNTEAFF
TGTGCCAGTAGTAATAGCCTGAACACTGAAGCTTTCTTT
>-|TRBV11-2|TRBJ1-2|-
CASSLEGGNTNYGYTF
TGTGCCAGCAGCTTAGAGGGGGGAAATACTAACTATGGCTACACCTTC
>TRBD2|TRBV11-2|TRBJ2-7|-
CASSYPPTSPGEQYF
TGTGCCAGCAGCTACCCCCCGACTAGCCCTGGCGAGCAGTACTTC
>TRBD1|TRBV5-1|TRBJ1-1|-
CASSLGPGGRSTEAFF
TGCGCCAGCAGCTTGGGTCCAGGGGGCCGAAGCACTGAAGCTTTCTTT
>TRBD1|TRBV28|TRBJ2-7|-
CASTLNRGRVVYGYEQYF
TGTGCCAGCACCTTAAATAGGGGGCGGGTAGTTTATGGCTACGAGCAGTACTTC
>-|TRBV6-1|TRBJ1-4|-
CASTKRGSEKLFF
TGTGCCAGCACAAAGCGGGGAAGTGAAAAACTGTTTTTT
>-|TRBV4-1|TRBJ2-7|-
CASSQDGPLGGKGYEQYF
TGCGCCAGCAGCCAAGATGGCCCTCTGGGGGGAAAAGGCTACGAGCAGTACTTC
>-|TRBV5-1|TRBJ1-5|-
CASSGGDNQPQHF
TGCGCCAGCAGCGGGGGTGACAATCAGCCCCAGCATTTT
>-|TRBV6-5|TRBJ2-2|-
CASSYPGITGELFF
TGTGCCAGCAGTTACCCAGGGATCACCGGGGAGCTGTTTTTT